These 9 T cell receptor beta chains were sequenced from one sample in a study of blood T cell repertoires in COVID-19. The repertoire was sequenced with immunoSEQ multiplex PCR; TCRdb's copy has only in-frame clones and lacks some. The sample gives a few hundred thousand clones, more than 70% of which show up once; 9% to 15% is in the top ten. The sequenced sample was peripheral blood. The receptors were sampled from an elderly man with acute or convalescent COVID-19.

DNA of the CDR3: TGTGCCAGCAGCCAATCTCCTATTATGAACACTGAAGCTTTCTTT. Translating it yields CASSQSPIMNTEAFF. The chain joins TRBV3-1 (or the pseudogene TRBV3-2) to TRBJ1-1; D gene uncertain. The CDR3 consists of 15 residues. The V gene's germline CDR1 is LGHDT and CDR2 YNNKEL (reference sequence). The V and J ends lost 2 bases and 0 bases respectively, with 10 bases between them.

The chain combines TRBV2 with TRBJ1-5; the match to TRBD1 covers 9 bases. The CDR3 is made up of 17 amino acids. Germline assignment: CDR1 SNHLY and CDR2 FYNNEI. After removal of 7 bases from V and 3 bases from J, the junction contained 13 bases not matched to a gene. The CDR3 here is CASNLGVRTGANQPQHF. The CDR3 DNA is TGTGCCAGCAATCTAGGCGTAAGGACAGGGGCCAATCAGCCCCAGCATTTT.

A remark on this clone: The sample has other DNA sequences that encode this CDR3 too. This sequence joins TRBV6-2 or TRBV6-3 and TRBJ1-2; 8 bases map to TRBD1. V shed 6 bases, J shed 3 bases, and the junction held 3 bases outside the gene matches. The germline CDR1 and CDR2 sequences are MNHEY and SVGEGT. CDR3 length equals 13 residues. The CDR3 DNA reads TGTGCCAGCAGCCCGACAGGGGACTATGGCTACACCTTC. Residues: CASSPTGDYGYTF.

Here the CDR3 reads CASSFQSNQPQHF. The CDR3 nucleotides are TGTGCCAGCAGCTTTCAAAGCAATCAGCCCCAGCATTTT. The chain employs TRBV7-9 and TRBJ1-5; D unclear. Germline V lookup: CDR1 SEHNR, CDR2 FQNEAQ (reference sequence). The CDR3 spans 13 residues. The germline V and J ends were trimmed by 3 bases and 1 base, with 4 bases remaining between them.

The genes are TRBV19 and TRBJ2-3, with TRBD2 identical over 8 bases. CDR3 length: 17 residues. The V and J ends lost 7 bases and 2 bases, in that order; junction bases with no gene match: 14. The germline V gene encodes CDR1 LNHDA and CDR2 SQIVND (reference sequence). The CDR3 nucleotides are TGTGCCAGTAAAAAGGACGGGAGGGCTTTGACCACAGATACGCAGTATTTT. It is translated as CASKKDGRALTTDTQYF.

The chain couples TRBV3-1 (or the pseudogene TRBV3-2) to TRBJ2-3, with D tentatively TRBD2 (6 bases). V lost 3 bases and J lost 5, with 12 bases in between. CDR3 length: 14 amino acids. CDR1 LGHDT and CDR2 YNNKEL come from the germline V gene (reference sequence). DNA of the CDR3: TGTGCCAGCAGCCATGGGCGGGGAGGAGATACGCAGTATTTT. It yields the protein CASSHGRGGDTQYF.

The V call is TRBV29-1, the J call TRBJ2-2; 9 nucleotides align to TRBD1. Trimming removed 7 bases from V and 5 bases from J; junction bases left unmatched: 5. Per the germline V gene, CDR1 is SQVTM and CDR2 is ANQGSEA. There are 13 residues in the CDR3. CDR3 sequence (DNA): TGCAGCGCCGACGGACAGGGGACCGGGGAGCTGTTTTTT. Its translation is CSADGQGTGELFF.

This chain connects TRBV19 to TRBJ2-7, with D maybe TRBD1 (5 bases). The germline V gene has CDR1 LNHDA and CDR2 SQIVND (reference sequence). Trimming pared 3 bases from V and 0 bases from J, leaving 18 bases between. The CDR3 contains 17 residues. The CDR3 DNA reads as TGTGCCAGTAGTATGGAAGGGGTCAGCTCGAGCTCCTACGAGCAGTACTTC. Encoded protein: CASSMEGVSSSSYEQYF.

The DNA of the CDR3 is TGCGCCAGCAGCTTGGCCCAGGGTATGGGAAACACCATATATTTT. Amino acids: CASSLAQGMGNTIYF. The chain links TRBV5-1 to TRBJ1-3, with D tentatively TRBD1 (5 bases). From germline, CDR1 is SGHRS and CDR2 YFSETQ. The CDR3 sequence is 15 residues long. The V and J ends lost 0 bases and 4 bases respectively, with 11 bases between them. Full variable domain (missing parts from reference TRBV5-1 and TRBJ1-3): KAGVTQTPRYLIKTRGQQVTLSCSPISGHRSVSWYQQTPGQGLQFLFEYFSETQRNKGNFPGRFSGRQFSNSRSEMNVSTLELGDSALYLCASSLAQGMGNTIYFGEGSWLTVV.